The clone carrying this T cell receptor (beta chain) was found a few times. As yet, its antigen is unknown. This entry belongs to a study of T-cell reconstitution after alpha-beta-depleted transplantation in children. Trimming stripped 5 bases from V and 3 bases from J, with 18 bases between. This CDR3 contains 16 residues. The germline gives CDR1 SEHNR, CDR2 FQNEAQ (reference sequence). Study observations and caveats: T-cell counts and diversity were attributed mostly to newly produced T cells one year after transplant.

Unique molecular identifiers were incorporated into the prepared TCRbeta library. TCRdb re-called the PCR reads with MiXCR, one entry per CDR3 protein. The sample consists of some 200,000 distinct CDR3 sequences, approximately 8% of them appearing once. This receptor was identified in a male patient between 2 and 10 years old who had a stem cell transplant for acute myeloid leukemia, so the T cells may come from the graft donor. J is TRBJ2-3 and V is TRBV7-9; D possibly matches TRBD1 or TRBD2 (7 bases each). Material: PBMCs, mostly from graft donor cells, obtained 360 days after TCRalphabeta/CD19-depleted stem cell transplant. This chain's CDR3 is CASSRGDSGRTDTQYF. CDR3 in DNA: TGTGCCAGCAGCCGGGGGGACAGCGGCCGAACAGATACGCAGTATTTT.